Listed here are 26 T cell receptor beta chains from one sample, sequenced in a study of technical replicates of blood from a few donors. The protocol was immunoSEQ multiplex PCR, while the TCRdb copy is restricted to in-frame clones and leaves out a portion. The sample yields 60,000 or so clones, about 87% seen once. Material: PBMCs. Source of these receptors: a human donor in good health. Some clones in this sample may be carry-over from other donors' samples.

The chain joins TRBV9 to TRBJ2-3; D remains unclear. Trimming stripped 3 bases from V and 1 base from J, with 12 bases between. CDR1 is SGDLS, CDR2 YYNGEE, per germline. The CDR3 totals 15 residues. The CDR3 reads CASSGVGGGTDTQYF. DNA for the CDR3: TGTGCCAGCAGCGGAGTAGGCGGAGGCACAGATACGCAGTATTTT.

The chain has TRBV5-1 and TRBJ1-6, with D perhaps matching TRBD1 (5 bases). V dropped 2 bases and J dropped 6 bases, with 9 bases sitting between them. The CDR3 spans 14 residues. CDR1 is SGHRS, CDR2 YFSETQ, per germline. CDR3 in DNA: TGCGCCAGCAGCTTTGACAGCTTTAATTCACCCCTCCACTTT. This encodes CASSFDSFNSPLHF.

This CDR3 reads CASSPDTNYGYTF. DNA of the CDR3: TGTGCCAGCTCACCGGACACGAACTATGGCTACACCTTC. V is TRBV18 and J is TRBJ1-2, with a weak D call TRBD1 (5 bases). Trimming took off 3 bases at V and 2 bases at J, with 7 bases between the two ends. In germline, CDR1 is KGHSH, CDR2 LQKENI. The CDR3 is 13 amino acids.

This clone was seen a handful of times. The chain joins TRBV7-9 to TRBJ1-1; no reliable D call. Per the germline V gene, CDR1 is SEHNR and CDR2 is FQNEAQ (reference sequence). Trimming cost V 6 bases and J 1 base, with 12 bases left between them. The CDR3 contains 14 residues. CDR3 region: CASSQLGWNTEAFF. The CDR3 nucleotides are TGTGCCAGCAGTCAGCTCGGGTGGAACACTGAAGCTTTCTTT.

The genes are TRBV11-2 and TRBJ2-7; D may be TRBD2 (5 bases). The V gene lost 3 bases and the J gene lost 1 base, with 7 bases spanning the gap. CDR1 and CDR2 (germline): SGHAT, FQNNGV. There are 13 residues in the CDR3. The CDR3 spells CASSFGGSYEQYF. DNA for the CDR3: TGTGCCAGCAGCTTTGGCGGGTCCTACGAGCAGTACTTC.

This chain connects TRBV9 to TRBJ2-3; 7 nucleotides align to TRBD1. Trimming at V came to 5 bases and at J to 0 bases, leaving 6 bases not matched to a gene. Germline loops: CDR1 SGDLS, CDR2 YYNGEE. CDR3 length equals 15 residues. The CDR3 here is CASSYRGTSTDTQYF. The CDR3 coding sequence is TGTGCCAGCAGTTACAGGGGAACTAGCACAGATACGCAGTATTTT.

This rearrangement joins TRBV2 to TRBJ1-2; 9 bases fit TRBD1. Trimming removed 4 bases from V and 1 base from J; junction bases left unmatched: 1. The germline gives CDR1 SNHLY, CDR2 FYNNEI. CDR3 size: 14 residues. The CDR3 loop is CASSGTGDNYGYTF. CDR3 nucleotide sequence: TGTGCCAGCAGTGGGACAGGGGATAACTATGGCTACACCTTC.

The J gene is TRBJ2-2, the V gene TRBV5-1, with D maybe TRBD1 (6 bases). Germline V gene sequence: CDR1 SGHRS, CDR2 YFSETQ. Trimming removed 0 bases from V and 4 bases from J, with 10 bases in between. The CDR3 loop spans 15 amino acids. The CDR3 sequence is CASSLDRELTGELFF. DNA of the CDR3: TGCGCCAGCAGCTTGGACAGGGAGCTCACCGGGGAGCTGTTTTTT.

The chain uses TRBV2 and TRBJ2-5; 11 bases agree with TRBD2. V lost 3 bases and J lost 0; bases outside the gene matches: 3. Germline values: CDR1 SNHLY, CDR2 FYNNEI. The CDR3 sequence is 16 residues long. CDR3 region: CASSDTGLADQETQYF. CDR3 sequence (DNA): TGTGCCAGCAGTGATACGGGACTAGCGGACCAAGAGACCCAGTACTTC.

The CDR3 DNA sequence: TGTGCCAGCAGCCCAGCGGTCACCGGGGAGCTGTTTTTT. Its translation: CASSPAVTGELFF. The V and J genes are TRBV14 and TRBJ2-2; a possible D gene is TRBD2 (5 bases). The V and J ends lost 4 bases and 4 bases respectively, with 7 bases between them. Germline CDR1 reads SGHDN; CDR2 reads FVKESK. The CDR3 covers 13 residues.

The table lists this clone with a count of one. The chain links TRBV2 to TRBJ1-4; 11 bases are shared with TRBD1. Unmatched junction bases numbered 2, after V lost 7 bases and J lost 7 bases. Germline-derived CDR1 and CDR2 are SNHLY and FYNNEI. The CDR3 is made up of 13 amino acids. The CDR3: CASMDRGREKLFF. CDR3 coding DNA: TGTGCCAGCATGGACAGGGGGCGTGAAAAACTGTTTTTT.

The chain employs TRBV7-2 and TRBJ2-7; 7 nucleotides match TRBD1. Germline CDR1 and CDR2: SGHTA and FQGNSA. This CDR3 spans 15 amino acids. With V trimmed by 6 bases and J by 1 base, 9 bases remained unmatched. CDR3 amino acids: CASSYRQGGSYEQYF. The CDR3 DNA is TGTGCCAGCAGTTATAGACAGGGCGGTTCCTACGAGCAGTACTTC.

The chain carries TRBV19 and TRBJ2-7; the match to TRBD2 covers 9 bases. Germline assignment: CDR1 LNHDA and CDR2 SQIVND (reference sequence). With 4 bases clipped from V and 3 bases from J, the junction kept 7 bases outside the gene matches. This CDR3 is 15 amino acids long. CDR3 in amino acids: CASSTTGTSNYEQYF. DNA for the CDR3: TGTGCCAGTAGTACTACCGGGACTAGCAACTACGAGCAGTACTTC.

This clone was recorded a few times. The rearrangement links TRBV28 to TRBJ2-3; 9 bases agree with TRBD1. This CDR3 has 17 residues. Germline loops: CDR1 MDHEN, CDR2 SYDVKM. J lost 5 bases, V lost 5 bases, and 14 bases had no gene match. The CDR3, as DNA: TGTGCCAGCAGTCCCTCCGGGGGGACAGGGAAGGGAGATACGCAGTATTTT. Its protein is CASSPSGGTGKGDTQYF. The full variable domain, rest sourced from reference TRBV28 and TRBJ2-3, is DVKVTQSSRYLVKRTGEKVFLECVQDMDHENMFWYRQDPGLGLRLIYFSYDVKMKEKGDIPEGYSVSREKKERFSLILESASTNQTSMYLCASSPSGGTGKGDTQYFGPGTRLTVL.

This clone appeared once. The CDR3 DNA reads as TGTGCCAGCAGTGGGAGCTCTGGAAACACCATATATTTT. It encodes CASSGSSGNTIYF. The chain couples TRBV6-5 to TRBJ1-3; unclear D gene. CDR1 MNHEY and CDR2 SVGAGI come from the germline V gene. The CDR3 runs 13 residues. Trimming shortened V by 5 bases and J by 0 bases, and 5 bases separated the two germline ends.

This clone was found once. The rearrangement links TRBV4-2 to TRBJ2-7; TRBD1 agrees at 8 bases. The germline gives CDR1 LGHNA, CDR2 YNFKEQ. This CDR3 is 13 amino acids long. The J segment lost 3 bases and the V segment lost 4 bases, leaving 2 bases of the junction unmatched. The CDR3 loop is CASSRDRYYEQYF. The DNA for the CDR3 is TGTGCCAGCAGCCGGGACAGGTACTACGAGCAGTACTTC.

This chain links TRBV6-1 with TRBJ2-3; a possible D gene is TRBD2 (6 bases). CDR3 length equals 16 residues. Trimming shortened V by 3 bases and J by 6 bases, and 19 bases separated the two germline ends. Germline V gene lookup returns CDR1 MNHNS and CDR2 SASEGT. CDR3 loop: CASSDPGGINADTQYF. DNA of the CDR3: TGTGCCAGCAGTGATCCCGGCGGGATAAACGCGGATACGCAGTATTTT.

The chain recombines TRBV7-2 with TRBJ1-2; D is ambiguous. Trimming removed 5 bases from V and 3 bases from J, with 16 bases in between. In germline, CDR1 is SGHTA, CDR2 FQGNSA. The CDR3 runs 15 residues. The CDR3 DNA is TGTGCCAGCAGCAAATCGGGATTTCTCTACTATGGCTACACCTTC. Translation: CASSKSGFLYYGYTF.

The CDR3 DNA reads TGTGCCAGCTCGACAGGGGAGAACACTGAAGCTTTCTTT. Translated, it gives CASSTGENTEAFF. V is TRBV18 and J is TRBJ1-1, with 8 bases matching TRBD1. The CDR3 contains 13 residues. J lost 1 base, V lost 6 bases, and 1 base had no gene match. Germline values: CDR1 KGHSH, CDR2 LQKENI. Variable domain in full (rest from reference TRBV18 and TRBJ1-1): NAGVMQNPRHLVRRRGQEARLRCSPMKGHSHVYWYRQLPEEGLKFMVYLQKENIIDESGMPKERFSAEFPKEGPSILRIQQVVRGDSAAYFCASSTGENTEAFFGQGTRLTVV.

This clone appeared a single time. The V and J genes are TRBV2 and TRBJ1-1; 10 bases line up with TRBD1. Germline V gene data show CDR1 as SNHLY and CDR2 as FYNNEI. V shed 6 bases and J 1 base; nucleotides not matched to a gene: 11. The CDR3 is 17 residues long. CDR3 nucleotide sequence: TGTGCCAGCAGCCAGACGACAGGGGGCAGGGGGAACACTGAAGCTTTCTTT. This gives the protein CASSQTTGGRGNTEAFF.

This clone was counted between two and nine times. The rearrangement joins TRBV5-4 to TRBJ1-2, with TRBD1 matching over 7 bases. This CDR3 is 14 amino acids long. From germline, CDR1 is SGHNT and CDR2 YYREEE (reference sequence). V lost 4 bases and J lost 4; bases outside the gene matches: 7. CDR3 in DNA: TGTGCCAGCAGCCTACAGGGGATGAGCTATGGCTACACCTTC. Amino acid sequence: CASSLQGMSYGYTF.

CDR3 sequence: CASSQSFGRGEQFF. The DNA of the CDR3 is TGCGCCAGCAGCCAATCCTTCGGACGGGGGGAGCAGTTCTTC. The chain employs TRBV4-3 and TRBJ2-1, with a tentative D call TRBD2 (6 bases). The CDR3 sequence is 14 residues long. CDR1 and CDR2 (germline): LGHNA, YSLEER. With 2 bases removed from V and 10 bases from J, the gap between germline ends came to 15 bases.

This chain uses TRBV10-3 with TRBJ2-1; 12 nucleotides match TRBD2. The germline CDR1 and CDR2 sequences are ENHRY and SYGVKD. The V and J ends lost 3 bases and 4 bases, in that order; junction bases with no gene match: 7. This CDR3 spans 17 amino acids. Here the CDR3 reads CAISDLASGRAYNEQFF. DNA of the CDR3: TGTGCCATCAGTGATTTGGCTAGCGGGAGGGCTTACAATGAGCAGTTCTTC.

In this sample, this clone turned up once. The V and J genes are TRBV6-6 and TRBJ2-7; a weak D match, TRBD2 (6 bases). Germline loops: CDR1 MNHNY, CDR2 SVGAGI (reference sequence). The V end was cut by 2 bases, the J end by 2 bases, with 7 bases between. There are 13 residues in the CDR3. CDR3 DNA sequence: TGTGCCAGCAGTTACGCGGGGACCTACGAGCAGTACTTC. The encoded protein is CASSYAGTYEQYF.

The rearrangement links TRBV5-4 to TRBJ2-3, with a tentative D call TRBD2 (5 bases). CDR3 size: 15 residues. Trimming pared 3 bases from V and 2 bases from J, leaving 13 bases between. The V gene's germline CDR1 is SGHNT and CDR2 YYREEE (reference sequence). Here the CDR3 reads CASSSSGTYTDTQYF. CDR3 DNA sequence: TGTGCCAGCAGCTCCAGCGGAACCTACACAGATACGCAGTATTTT.

This clone occurred a few times. V usage is TRBV11-2 and J usage is TRBJ1-3; TRBD1 matches at 7 bases. V shed 0 bases, J shed 0 bases, and the junction held 8 bases outside the gene matches. Germline V lookup: CDR1 SGHAT, CDR2 FQNNGV. CDR3 length: 18 amino acids. CDR3 sequence reads: CASSLDGRGHLSGNTIYF. The CDR3, as DNA: TGTGCCAGCAGCTTAGACGGGAGGGGGCACCTCTCTGGAAACACCATATATTTT.